These 23 T cell receptor beta chains came from one sample sequenced in a study of chemoradiotherapy in HPV16-positive cancers. Measured with immunoSEQ multiplex PCR; TCRdb has only the in-frame clones, and not every one. The sample has approximately 38,000 clones; around 80% are singletons. Sequenced material: blood, taken from a patient who underwent chemoradiotherapy. The origin of the receptors is a human donor with HPV-associated anogenital cancer.

This clone was recorded only once. The chain joins TRBV6-5 to TRBJ1-1; D call uncertain. The ends were cut back, 3 bases at V and 1 base at J, with 6 bases in the middle. CDR3 length: 13 amino acids. Germline assignment: CDR1 MNHEY and CDR2 SVGAGI. CDR3 sequence: CASSYNENTEAFF. CDR3 in DNA: TGTGCCAGCAGTTATAATGAGAACACTGAAGCTTTCTTT.

This chain joins TRBV7-9 and TRBJ1-2; 7 bases line up with TRBD1. With V trimmed by 4 bases and J by 7 bases, 9 bases remained unmatched. Germline CDR1 is SEHNR and CDR2 is FQNEAQ (reference sequence). CDR3 length: 14 amino acids. CDR3 DNA sequence: TGTGCCAGCAGCTCAGGGGGGACCGCGGCTGGCTACACCTTC. The encoded protein is CASSSGGTAAGYTF.

The chain couples TRBV6-5 to TRBJ2-7; 7 positions match TRBD1. V lost 0 bases, J lost 2 bases, and 4 bases stayed unmatched. Germline CDR1 reads MNHEY; CDR2 reads SVGAGI. The CDR3 runs 15 residues. The CDR3 sequence: CASSYSRQGPYEQYF. The CDR3 region has the DNA TGTGCCAGCAGTTACTCGAGACAGGGCCCCTACGAGCAGTACTTC.

The DNA of the CDR3 is TGTGCCAGCAGCTCAACGGCTACAGGAGAATATGGCTACACCTTC. Amino acid sequence: CASSSTATGEYGYTF. The chain recombines TRBV7-9 with TRBJ1-2, with a weak D call TRBD1 (5 bases). Per the germline V gene, CDR1 is SEHNR and CDR2 is FQNEAQ (reference sequence). V was trimmed by 4 bases and J by 5 bases, leaving 17 bases between them. This CDR3 is built from 15 residues.

This clone was detected once. The chain is built from TRBV19 and TRBJ2-3, with D possibly TRBD2 on 7 matching bases. The CDR3 has 13 amino acids. Germline V lookup: CDR1 LNHDA, CDR2 SQIVND (reference sequence). V lost 5 bases and J lost 4, with 10 bases in between. For the CDR3, the DNA is TGTGCCAGTAGTCCGGGGGGCGCAGATACGCAGTATTTT. Protein: CASSPGGADTQYF. Full variable domain (rest looked up from reference TRBV19 and TRBJ2-3): DGGITQSPKYLFRKEGQNVTLSCEQNLNHDAMYWYRQDPGQGLRLIYYSQIVNDFQKGDIAEGYSVSREKKESFPLTVTSAQKNPTAFYLCASSPGGADTQYFGPGTRLTVL.

The chain combines TRBV5-6 with TRBJ2-7; TRBD1 matches at 8 bases. The CDR3 has 15 residues. CDR1 SGHDT and CDR2 YYEEEE come from the germline V gene. V trimming: 4 bases; J trimming: 6 bases; junction bases outside the gene matches: 12. The CDR3 DNA reads TGTGCCAGCAGCACCCGCCGGACAGGGATTAGCGAGCAGTACTTC. Amino acid sequence: CASSTRRTGISEQYF.

This clone has a handful of counts. J is TRBJ1-1 and V is TRBV6-1, with a tentative D call TRBD1 (6 bases). This CDR3 has 15 residues. Germline CDR1 reads MNHNS; CDR2 reads SASEGT. Trimming stripped 6 bases from V and 3 bases from J, with 17 bases between. Here the CDR3 DNA reads TGTGCCAGCAGGGACCCGGGACATGGGGACACTGAAGCTTTCTTT. Amino acids: CASRDPGHGDTEAFF.

Remarks on this clone: At one end the junction does not follow the germline gene, possibly because of a read error. The V call is TRBV4-2, the J call TRBJ2-1; the D gene is possibly TRBD2 (5 bases). The germline V gene encodes CDR1 LGHNA and CDR2 YNFKEQ. This CDR3 is built from 13 residues. The CDR3 DNA reads TGTGCCAGCAGCCAAGAAAGTCGGGGAGAGCGGTTCTTC. Protein product: CASSQESRGERFF.

The chain carries TRBV30 and TRBJ2-1; no clear D. This CDR3 comprises 13 residues. The ends were cut back, 0 bases at V and 7 bases at J, with 10 bases in the middle. Germline lookup yields CDR1 GTSNPN and CDR2 SVGIG (reference sequence). CDR3 sequence (DNA): TGTGCCTGGAGTGTAGATCGGTGGAATGAGCAGTTCTTC. This translates into CAWSVDRWNEQFF. The full variable domain, its missing parts supplied by reference TRBV30 and TRBJ2-1, is SQTIHQWPATLVQPVGSPLSLECTVEGTSNPNLYWYRQAAGRGLQLLFYSVGIGQISSEVPQNLSASRPQDRQFILSSKKLLLSDSGFYLCAWSVDRWNEQFFGPGTRLTVL.

The V call is TRBV5-6, the J call TRBJ1-5; D gene uncertain. CDR3 size: 15 residues. The germline CDR1 and CDR2 sequences are SGHDT and YYEEEE. V shed 1 base and J shed 0 bases, with 8 bases lying between them. The CDR3: CASSLSPYSNQPQHF. CDR3 in DNA: TGTGCCAGCAGCTTGTCTCCGTATAGCAATCAGCCCCAGCATTTT.

The rearrangement joins TRBV7-9 to TRBJ2-3; 9 bases map to TRBD2. The CDR3 is 15 residues long. V lost 1 base to trimming and J lost 7 bases; unmatched junction nucleotides: 6. Germline V gene sequence: CDR1 SEHNR, CDR2 FQNEAQ (reference sequence). CDR3 sequence reads: CASSLGGGVPNTQYF. In DNA form, the CDR3 reads TGTGCCAGCAGCTTAGGCGGGGGGGTTCCAAATACGCAGTATTTT.

V is TRBV7-2 and J is TRBJ1-1, with D uncertain. V was shortened by 5 bases and J by 3 bases, with 19 bases between the two germline ends. The CDR3 runs 16 residues. The germline gives CDR1 SGHTA, CDR2 FQGNSA. The CDR3 protein is CASSIGGARRDTEAFF. CDR3 in DNA: TGTGCCAGCAGCATCGGTGGTGCGAGAAGGGACACTGAAGCTTTCTTT.

V is TRBV2 and J is TRBJ1-6, with TRBD1 as a possible D gene (5 bases). The CDR3 is 15 amino acids. Germline CDR1 and CDR2: SNHLY and FYNNEI. V shed 8 bases and J shed 3 bases, with 14 bases lying between them. The CDR3 sequence is CASRFGTDYNSPLHF. The CDR3 region has the DNA TGTGCCAGCCGCTTCGGGACGGACTATAATTCACCCCTCCACTTT. The entire variable domain, with the rest obtained from reference TRBV2 and TRBJ1-6, is as follows: EPEVTQTPSHQVTQMGQEVILRCVPISNHLYFYWYRQILGQKVEFLVSFYNNEISEKSEIFDDQFSVERPDGSNFTLKIRSTKLEDSAMYFCASRFGTDYNSPLHFGNGTRLTVT.

The V call is TRBV2, the J call TRBJ1-5, with D uncertain. Germline-derived CDR1 and CDR2 are SNHLY and FYNNEI. Trimming stripped 7 bases from V and 2 bases from J, with 15 bases between. The CDR3 runs 15 residues. The CDR3, as DNA: TGTGCCAGCACTTTTTCAGGCGAACGCAATCAGCCCCAGCATTTT. Its translation: CASTFSGERNQPQHF.

The chain is built from TRBV27 and TRBJ1-2; no definite D call. Looked up from germline, CDR1 is MNHEY and CDR2 is SMNVEV (reference sequence). With 8 bases removed from V and 8 bases from J, the gap between germline ends came to 18 bases. The CDR3 has 13 residues. CDR3 residues: CASRLAGTGGYTF. CDR3 bases: TGTGCCAGCCGGTTGGCGGGTACGGGGGGCTACACCTTC.

The chain joins TRBV7-3 to TRBJ2-1; 7 bases fit TRBD2. V shed 3 bases and J 5 bases; nucleotides not matched to a gene: 7. Germline V gene data show CDR1 as SGHTA and CDR2 as FQGTGA. The CDR3 sequence is 15 residues long. CDR3 loop: CASSFSRGENNEQFF. The CDR3 DNA sequence: TGTGCCAGCAGCTTTTCCCGGGGGGAGAACAATGAGCAGTTCTTC.

This clone was detected once. The chain is built from TRBV5-1 and TRBJ2-7; possibly TRBD2 for D (5 bases). The germline V gene encodes CDR1 SGHRS and CDR2 YFSETQ. Trimming removed 4 bases at V and 5 bases at J, with 13 bases between. The length of the CDR3 is 13 residues. The CDR3 loop reads CASSDGIAHEQYF. In nucleotides, the CDR3 is TGCGCCAGCAGCGACGGGATCGCCCACGAGCAGTACTTC. The variable domain in full, with the rest retrieved from reference TRBV5-1 and TRBJ2-7, is KAGVTQTPRYLIKTRGQQVTLSCSPISGHRSVSWYQQTPGQGLQFLFEYFSETQRNKGNFPGRFSGRQFSNSRSEMNVSTLELGDSALYLCASSDGIAHEQYFGPGTRLTVT.

V gene TRBV19 combines with J gene TRBJ1-5, with no clear D. The ends were cut back, 9 bases at V and 2 bases at J, with 17 bases in the middle. The CDR3 length is 15 residues. Germline CDR1 is LNHDA and CDR2 is SQIVND (reference sequence). The CDR3 protein is CASGVGRYGNQPQHF. CDR3 bases: TGTGCCAGCGGAGTGGGTAGGTACGGCAATCAGCCCCAGCATTTT.

V gene TRBV6-6 combines with J gene TRBJ1-1; D is possibly TRBD1 (5 bases). CDR1 MNHNY and CDR2 SVGAGI come from the germline V gene (reference sequence). Trimming removed 2 bases at V and 0 bases at J, with 13 bases between. The CDR3 loop spans 16 amino acids. CDR3 sequence: CASSYGADSLNTEAFF. The CDR3 DNA reads as TGTGCCAGCAGTTACGGTGCTGACAGTTTGAACACTGAAGCTTTCTTT.

This rearrangement joins TRBV30 to TRBJ2-3; D gene uncertain. CDR3 length: 13 residues. CDR1 is GTSNPN and CDR2 is SVGIG in the germline V gene (reference sequence). Between the trimmed V and J ends, which lost 4 bases and 2 bases, there was a span of 10 bases. CDR3 nucleotide sequence: TGTGCCTGGAACCTTATCCTCACAGATACGCAGTATTTT. This sequence encodes CAWNLILTDTQYF.

This sequence joins TRBV9 and TRBJ2-3; perhaps TRBD1 as D (6 bases). The V end was cut by 3 bases, the J end by 1 base, with 15 bases between. Per the germline V gene, CDR1 is SGDLS and CDR2 is YYNGEE. CDR3 length: 16 residues. CDR3 DNA: TGTGCCAGCAGCGCGAGGGGGATTGTAGGCACAGATACGCAGTATTTT. Protein sequence: CASSARGIVGTDTQYF.

This chain links TRBV18 with TRBJ2-7; 10 bases align to TRBD1. Germline trimming cut 5 bases from V and 7 bases from J; bases unmatched to any gene: 8. Looked up from germline, CDR1 is KGHSH and CDR2 is LQKENI. The CDR3 loop spans 14 amino acids. The CDR3 sequence is CASSEGTGVEEQYF. In nucleotides, the CDR3 is TGTGCCAGCTCAGAGGGGACAGGGGTGGAGGAGCAGTACTTC. The complete variable domain, with remaining parts taken from reference TRBV18 and TRBJ2-7, reads NAGVMQNPRHLVRRRGQEARLRCSPMKGHSHVYWYRQLPEEGLKFMVYLQKENIIDESGMPKERFSAEFPKEGPSILRIQQVVRGDSAAYFCASSEGTGVEEQYFGPGTRLTVT.

The V gene is TRBV11-3, the J gene TRBJ1-2, with D tentatively TRBD1 (5 bases). Trimming took 4 bases from V and 4 from J, leaving 19 bases between them. The germline gives CDR1 SGHNT, CDR2 YENEEA. CDR3 length equals 16 residues. The CDR3 spells CASSSRSGGPVYGYTF. CDR3 in DNA: TGTGCCAGCAGCTCGCGGTCGGGGGGACCGGTCTATGGCTACACCTTC.